A selection of T cell receptor beta chains follows, all from one sample in a study of Ad26.COV2.S vaccination and SARS-CoV-2 variants. Data came from immunoSEQ multiplex PCR; TCRdb stores just in-frame clones and leaves some out. The sample yields about 330,000 clones, roughly nine tenths seen once. The specimen comprised peripheral blood, sampled in a trial of Ad26.COV2.S vaccine versus placebo. The receptors come from a person between 18 and 65 years old who received the Ad26.COV2.S COVID-19 vaccine or a placebo. The CDR3 runs from the conserved cysteine through the conserved F or W. Each record gives: clone size, V gene, CDR3 length, J gene, D gene, CDR3 protein, CDR3 DNA. D genes are given only for firm matches. The size field is filled for only some rows; it gives once, few, many or a size class.

-	TRBV9	13	TRBJ2-2	-	CASSATSPGELFF	TGTGCCAGCAGCGCTACTAGCCCCGGGGAGCTGTTTTTT
once	TRBV15	15	TRBJ1-2	-	CATSSPGRGGYGYTF	TGTGCCACCAGCAGCCCCGGAAGGGGGGGCTATGGCTACACCTTC
-	TRBV6-5	14	TRBJ2-2	-	CASNAGPNTGELFF	TGTGCCAGCAACGCAGGTCCTAACACCGGGGAGCTGTTTTTT
-	TRBV27	16	TRBJ1-1	TRBD1	CATSTTAGTGNTEAFF	TGTGCCACCTCCACTACCGCCGGGACAGGGAACACTGAAGCTTTCTTT
-	TRBV11-2	16	TRBJ1-1	-	CASSPNGQGKADEAFF	TGTGCCAGCAGCCCAAATGGGCAGGGGAAGGCCGACGAAGCTTTCTTT
-	TRBV19	13	TRBJ1-1	-	CASKARGNTEAFF	TGTGCCAGTAAAGCCAGGGGCAACACTGAAGCTTTCTTT
-	TRBV5-4	17	TRBJ2-1	TRBD1	CASSLGGRGQLNNEQFF	TGTGCCAGCAGCTTGGGAGGTAGGGGACAGCTAAACAATGAGCAGTTCTTC
-	TRBV18	11	TRBJ1-1	-	CASEGTPEAFF	TGTGCCAGCGAGGGGACACCCGAAGCTTTCTTT
-	TRBV4-3	15	TRBJ2-1	TRBD2	CASSQTSGTHNEQFF	TGCGCCAGCAGCCAAACTAGCGGAACCCACAATGAGCAGTTCTTC
-	TRBV4-1	14	TRBJ1-6	-	CASSPRQMESPLHF	TGCGCCAGCAGCCCGCGCCAAATGGAATCACCCCTCCACTTT
-	TRBV4-3	13	TRBJ1-1	-	CASSQGRYTEAFF	TGCGCCAGCAGCCAAGGAAGGTACACTGAAGCTTTCTTT
-	TRBV5-8	13	TRBJ2-1	-	CASSQGHPNEQFF	TGTGCCAGCAGCCAGGGACACCCCAATGAGCAGTTCTTC
few	TRBV5-8	18	TRBJ1-3	-	CASSLGYDSGFSGNTIYF	TGTGCCAGCAGCTTGGGATATGATTCAGGGTTCTCTGGAAACACCATATATTTT
-	TRBV6-6	15	TRBJ1-1	-	CASSYGGRSNTEAFF	TGTGCCAGCAGTTACGGCGGGCGGTCGAACACTGAAGCTTTCTTT
-	TRBV19	15	TRBJ1-1	TRBD1	CASSIQTGEATEAFF	TGTGCCAGTAGTATACAGACAGGGGAAGCCACTGAAGCTTTCTTT
-	TRBV19	13	TRBJ2-7	-	CASSIMDSYEQYF	TGTGCCAGTAGTATCATGGACAGCTACGAGCAGTACTTC
-	TRBV5-5	18	TRBJ2-2	-	CASSFPSSWGAFGGELFF	TGTGCCAGCAGCTTCCCGTCGTCCTGGGGGGCGTTTGGCGGGGAGCTGTTTTTT
-	TRBV30	12	TRBJ2-2	-	CAWRPGPGELFF	TGTGCCTGGAGACCCGGGCCCGGGGAGCTGTTTTTT
-	TRBV6-5	13	TRBJ2-5	-	CASRPGTQETQYF	TGTGCCAGCAGACCCGGGACCCAAGAGACCCAGTACTTC
few	TRBV5-5	15	TRBJ1-3	-	CASSLFPNSGNTIYF	TGTGCCAGCAGCTTGTTCCCTAACTCTGGAAACACCATATATTTT
-	TRBV27	14	TRBJ2-1	TRBD2	CASSSLAGVNEQFF	TGTGCCAGCAGTTCGCTAGCGGGAGTAAATGAGCAGTTCTTC
-	TRBV19	14	TRBJ1-1	-	CASSMRPSYTEAFF	TGTGCCAGTAGTATGAGGCCATCGTACACTGAAGCTTTCTTT
-	TRBV25-1	14	TRBJ1-1	TRBD1	CASRPGQINTEAFF	TGTGCCAGCAGACCGGGACAGATTAACACTGAAGCTTTCTTT
-	TRBV18	15	TRBJ1-5	-	CASSPPGNSNQPQHF	TGTGCCAGCTCACCACCGGGAAATAGCAATCAGCCCCAGCATTTT
-	TRBV4-3	17	TRBJ2-4	-	CASSQRLEAEAKNIQYF	TGCGCCAGCAGCCAAAGACTGGAAGCCGAAGCCAAAAACATTCAGTACTTC
-	TRBV29-1	14	TRBJ2-2	TRBD1	CSVGVTGGSVELFF	TGCAGCGTTGGGGTGACAGGGGGTTCTGTAGAGCTGTTTTTT
-	TRBV25-1	12	TRBJ1-1	-	CASSDRSKKAFF	TGTGCCAGCAGTGACCGATCCAAAAAGGCTTTCTTT
-	TRBV7-2	16	TRBJ2-2	TRBD1	CASSHRQGLNSGELFF	TGTGCCAGCAGCCATCGACAGGGGTTAAATTCCGGGGAGCTGTTTTTT
-	TRBV7-2	16	TRBJ1-1	-	CASSLELVGEPSKAFF	TGTGCCAGCAGCTTAGAATTGGTGGGGGAACCCTCGAAAGCTTTCTTT
-	TRBV19	13	TRBJ1-1	TRBD1	CASNQGAWTEAFF	TGTGCCAGTAACCAGGGGGCTTGGACTGAAGCTTTCTTT
-	TRBV10-3	14	TRBJ1-2	-	CAISESGGNYGYTF	TGTGCCATCAGTGAGTCGGGGGGGAACTATGGCTACACCTTC
few	TRBV6-5	14	TRBJ1-1	TRBD1	CASKTQGARTEAFF	TGTGCCAGCAAAACTCAGGGGGCGCGTACTGAAGCTTTCTTT
-	TRBV7-2	12	TRBJ2-1	TRBD2	CASSPGLAEQFF	TGTGCCAGCAGCCCGGGACTAGCGGAGCAGTTCTTC
-	TRBV13	15	TRBJ1-1	-	CASSLGNPGYTEAFF	TGTGCCAGCAGCTTAGGTAACCCAGGGTACACTGAAGCTTTCTTT